A selection of T cell receptor beta chains follows, all from one sample in a study of cytomegalovirus exposure and HLA in healthy donors. Repertoires were generated with immunoSEQ multiplex PCR, while TCRdb's copy carries only in-frame clones and drops some. The sample carries 150,000 to 200,000 clones, approximately 79% recorded once. The sequenced sample consisted of PBMCs. These receptor sequences come from a man aged 45-60 years in good health and CMV-seropositive. The CDR3 runs from the conserved cysteine through the conserved F or W. A D gene is named only where the DNA matches it firmly. Size is omitted from some rows. Given values are once, few, many or a class for expanded clones.

CDR3 length: 13
D gene: NA
clone size: NA
J gene: TRBJ1-1
V gene: TRBV11-3
CDR3 DNA: TGTGCCAGCAGCGCTTCAGACGGGAGGGGAGCTTTCTTT
CDR3 protein: CASSASDGRGAFF

CDR3 length: 15
D gene: TRBD2
clone size: NA
J gene: TRBJ2-5
V gene: TRBV7-6
CDR3 DNA: TGTGCCAGCAGCCCGACTCGACTAGCACGGGAGACCCAGTACTTC
CDR3 protein: CASSPTRLARETQYF

CDR3 length: 15
D gene: TRBD2
clone size: NA
J gene: TRBJ2-5
V gene: TRBV7-2
CDR3 DNA: TGTGCCAGCAGCCTCCCTAGCGGGGGCCGGGAGACCCAGTACTTC
CDR3 protein: CASSLPSGGRETQYF

CDR3 length: 15
D gene: NA
clone size: few
J gene: TRBJ1-4
V gene: TRBV5-1
CDR3 DNA: TGCGCCAGCAGCCGGTCCCAGGACAGAGATGAAAAACTGTTTTTT
CDR3 protein: CASSRSQDRDEKLFF

CDR3 length: 14
D gene: NA
clone size: NA
J gene: TRBJ2-7
V gene: TRBV19
CDR3 DNA: TGTGCCAGTAGTATCTCCGGACAGCCGTACGAGCAGTACTTC
CDR3 protein: CASSISGQPYEQYF

CDR3 length: 13
D gene: NA
clone size: few
J gene: TRBJ2-3
V gene: TRBV6-1
CDR3 DNA: TGTGCCAGCATTCGGGGAAGGGAGGATACGCAGTATTTT
CDR3 protein: CASIRGREDTQYF

CDR3 length: 16
D gene: TRBD2
clone size: NA
J gene: TRBJ2-3
V gene: TRBV9
CDR3 DNA: TGTGCCAGCAGCGTAGGTGCGGGGGAAGGCACAGATACGCAGTATTTT
CDR3 protein: CASSVGAGEGTDTQYF

CDR3 length: 13
D gene: TRBD1
clone size: NA
J gene: TRBJ2-7
V gene: TRBV5-6
CDR3 DNA: TGTGCCAGCGAAGGGACAGGTTCCTACGAGCAGTACTTC
CDR3 protein: CASEGTGSYEQYF

CDR3 length: 12
D gene: NA
clone size: few
J gene: TRBJ2-2
V gene: TRBV7-9
CDR3 DNA: TGTGCCAGCAGCTCCCAACGGGGGGAGCTGTTTTTT
CDR3 protein: CASSSQRGELFF

CDR3 length: 13
D gene: NA
clone size: NA
J gene: TRBJ2-3
V gene: TRBV27
CDR3 DNA: TGTGCCAGCAGTCCTTTGGCCACAGATACGCAGTATTTT
CDR3 protein: CASSPLATDTQYF

CDR3 length: 14
D gene: NA
clone size: NA
J gene: TRBJ1-3
V gene: TRBV7-9
CDR3 DNA: TGTGCCAGCAGCAGGACAGTCTCTGGAAACACCATATATTTT
CDR3 protein: CASSRTVSGNTIYF

CDR3 length: 14
D gene: TRBD1
clone size: NA
J gene: TRBJ1-1
V gene: TRBV7-6
CDR3 DNA: TGTGCCAGCAGCCGACAGGGCCTGAACACTGAAGCTTTCTTT
CDR3 protein: CASSRQGLNTEAFF

CDR3 length: 14
D gene: NA
clone size: NA
J gene: TRBJ1-3
V gene: TRBV4-2
CDR3 DNA: TGTGCCAGCAGCCAAGCGGGGGGTGGAAACACCATATATTTT
CDR3 protein: CASSQAGGGNTIYF

CDR3 length: 13
D gene: NA
clone size: once
J gene: TRBJ2-7
V gene: TRBV29-1
CDR3 DNA: TGCAGCGTTGACATGCAGGGTTCCTACGAGCAGTACTTC
CDR3 protein: CSVDMQGSYEQYF

CDR3 length: 14
D gene: NA
clone size: NA
J gene: TRBJ2-1
V gene: TRBV18
CDR3 DNA: TGTGCCAGCTCACCCGTGGCCTCCTACAATGAGCAGTTCTTC
CDR3 protein: CASSPVASYNEQFF

CDR3 length: 13
D gene: NA
clone size: NA
J gene: TRBJ2-7
V gene: TRBV7-9
CDR3 DNA: TGTGCCAGCAGCCTCCTCTCAGGGGACGAGCAGTACTTC
CDR3 protein: CASSLLSGDEQYF

CDR3 length: 16
D gene: NA
clone size: NA
J gene: TRBJ1-5
V gene: TRBV14
CDR3 DNA: TGTGCCAGCAGCCAAGATACGGTCGGAGCTTATCAGCCCCAGCATTTT
CDR3 protein: CASSQDTVGAYQPQHF

CDR3 length: 16
D gene: NA
clone size: NA
J gene: TRBJ2-2
V gene: TRBV6-7
CDR3 DNA: TGTGCCAGCAGTTATTTAGGGGGGGCGGGCACCGGGGAGCTGTTTTTT
CDR3 protein: CASSYLGGAGTGELFF

CDR3 length: 11
D gene: NA
clone size: NA
J gene: TRBJ1-1
V gene: TRBV29-1
CDR3 DNA: TGCAGCGCCGGACACCTCACTGAAGCTTTCTTT
CDR3 protein: CSAGHLTEAFF

CDR3 length: 13
D gene: TRBD1
clone size: NA
J gene: TRBJ2-1
V gene: TRBV10-1
CDR3 DNA: TGCGCCAGCAGCGACAGGGATTACAATGAGCAGTTCTTC
CDR3 protein: CASSDRDYNEQFF

CDR3 length: 13
D gene: NA
clone size: NA
J gene: TRBJ1-4
V gene: TRBV19
CDR3 DNA: TGTGCCAGTAGACATTCGACGGGAGAAAAACTGTTTTTT
CDR3 protein: CASRHSTGEKLFF

CDR3 length: 13
D gene: NA
clone size: NA
J gene: TRBJ1-5
V gene: TRBV1
CDR3 DNA: TGCACCAGTAATCCGGGACAGGATCAGCCCCAGCATTTT
CDR3 protein: CTSNPGQDQPQHF

CDR3 length: 14
D gene: TRBD1
clone size: few
J gene: TRBJ1-1
V gene: TRBV6-5
CDR3 DNA: TGTGCCAGCAGTTTTCGGACAGGGAACACTGAAGCTTTCTTT
CDR3 protein: CASSFRTGNTEAFF

CDR3 length: 15
D gene: NA
clone size: NA
J gene: TRBJ1-3
V gene: TRBV6-5
CDR3 DNA: TGTGCCAGCAGTTCTTGGACTCGCTCTGGAAACACCATATATTTT
CDR3 protein: CASSSWTRSGNTIYF

CDR3 length: 15
D gene: TRBD2
clone size: NA
J gene: TRBJ2-2
V gene: TRBV10-2
CDR3 DNA: TGCGCCAGCTGGGCTAGCGGTTCGAACACCGGGGAGCTGTTTTTT
CDR3 protein: CASWASGSNTGELFF

CDR3 length: 16
D gene: TRBD1
clone size: NA
J gene: TRBJ2-1
V gene: TRBV5-1
CDR3 DNA: TGCGCCAGCAGGACAGGGGCTGGAAGCTCCTACAATGAGCAGTTCTTC
CDR3 protein: CASRTGAGSSYNEQFF

CDR3 length: 14
D gene: NA
clone size: NA
J gene: TRBJ1-1
V gene: TRBV6-1
CDR3 DNA: TGTGCCAGCAGACGACAGATTTGGGACACTGAAGCTTTCTTT
CDR3 protein: CASRRQIWDTEAFF

CDR3 length: 12
D gene: NA
clone size: NA
J gene: TRBJ2-1
V gene: TRBV6-5
CDR3 DNA: TGTGCCAGCAGTACCCAGTACGATGAGCAGTTCTTC
CDR3 protein: CASSTQYDEQFF

CDR3 length: 15
D gene: TRBD1
clone size: NA
J gene: TRBJ2-2
V gene: TRBV7-3
CDR3 DNA: TGTGCCAGCAGGAACCGGGACAGGGGGCCCGGGGAGCTGTTTTTT
CDR3 protein: CASRNRDRGPGELFF

CDR3 length: 14
D gene: NA
clone size: NA
J gene: TRBJ1-2
V gene: TRBV5-1
CDR3 DNA: TGCGCCAGCAGCTTGGTCTCGGGTACCAATGGCTACACCTTC
CDR3 protein: CASSLVSGTNGYTF

CDR3 length: 17
D gene: NA
clone size: NA
J gene: TRBJ1-6
V gene: TRBV27
CDR3 DNA: TGTGCCAGCAGTTCCGAGGGCCTACGCAGCTATAATTCACCCCTCCACTTT
CDR3 protein: CASSSEGLRSYNSPLHF

CDR3 length: 14
D gene: NA
clone size: few
J gene: TRBJ1-4
V gene: TRBV6-1
CDR3 DNA: TGTGCCAGCAGTGAAGACAGGGTCCTTGAAAAACTGTTTTTT
CDR3 protein: CASSEDRVLEKLFF

CDR3 length: 13
D gene: NA
clone size: NA
J gene: TRBJ1-1
V gene: TRBV7-9
CDR3 DNA: TGTTCCAGCAGCACCTCGGGGAGCACTGAAGCTTTCTTT
CDR3 protein: CSSSTSGSTEAFF

CDR3 length: 14
D gene: TRBD1
clone size: NA
J gene: TRBJ1-1
V gene: TRBV5-4
CDR3 DNA: TGTGCCAGCAGCGTAAACAGGGGGCAGACTGAAGCTTTCTTT
CDR3 protein: CASSVNRGQTEAFF

CDR3 length: 15
D gene: TRBD1
clone size: NA
J gene: TRBJ1-2
V gene: TRBV5-5
CDR3 DNA: TGTGCCAGCAGTATTAGCCGGGACAGCAACTATGGCTACACCTTC
CDR3 protein: CASSISRDSNYGYTF

CDR3 length: 16
D gene: TRBD1
clone size: NA
J gene: TRBJ1-1
V gene: TRBV5-1
CDR3 DNA: TGCGCCAGCAGCTTGGGGGGACAGGGCTGGTGGACTGAAGCTTTCTTT
CDR3 protein: CASSLGGQGWWTEAFF

CDR3 length: 14
D gene: NA
clone size: NA
J gene: TRBJ1-2
V gene: TRBV7-9
CDR3 DNA: TGTGCCAGCAGCTTAGACATGCCAGGGGAGGGCTACACCTTC
CDR3 protein: CASSLDMPGEGYTF

CDR3 length: 13
D gene: TRBD1
clone size: NA
J gene: TRBJ1-1
V gene: TRBV5-1
CDR3 DNA: TGCGCCAGCAGCGTCGGACAGGGGGCTGAAGCTTTCTTT
CDR3 protein: CASSVGQGAEAFF

CDR3 length: 14
D gene: TRBD2
clone size: NA
J gene: TRBJ2-1
V gene: TRBV6-1
CDR3 DNA: TGTGCCAGCAGGTCCTGGACTAGCGCCAATGAGCAGTTCTTC
CDR3 protein: CASRSWTSANEQFF

CDR3 length: 13
D gene: TRBD1
clone size: NA
J gene: TRBJ1-2
V gene: TRBV4-3
CDR3 DNA: TGCGCCAGCAGCCAAGGACAGGGGTATGGCTACACCTTC
CDR3 protein: CASSQGQGYGYTF

CDR3 length: 16
D gene: NA
clone size: NA
J gene: TRBJ2-5
V gene: TRBV14
CDR3 DNA: TGTGCCAGCAGCCGCTCAGCAAACCCAGGGCAAGAGACCCAGTACTTC
CDR3 protein: CASSRSANPGQETQYF

CDR3 length: 13
D gene: NA
clone size: NA
J gene: TRBJ1-2
V gene: TRBV5-1
CDR3 DNA: TGCGCCAGCAGCCCCCCGGGAGAAGATGGCTACACCTTC
CDR3 protein: CASSPPGEDGYTF

CDR3 length: 15
D gene: TRBD1
clone size: NA
J gene: TRBJ2-7
V gene: TRBV9
CDR3 DNA: TGTGCCAGCAGCTTGGGACAGGGGGCGTCTTACGAGCAGTACTTC
CDR3 protein: CASSLGQGASYEQYF

CDR3 length: 13
D gene: NA
clone size: NA
J gene: TRBJ1-1
V gene: TRBV19
CDR3 DNA: TGTGCCAGTAGGTGGCTTTCTGACACTGAAGCTTTCTTT
CDR3 protein: CASRWLSDTEAFF

CDR3 length: 15
D gene: TRBD1
clone size: NA
J gene: TRBJ2-1
V gene: TRBV4-1
CDR3 DNA: TGCGCCAGCAGCCAACCGGACAGGGTAGAGGATGAGCAGTTCTTC
CDR3 protein: CASSQPDRVEDEQFF

CDR3 length: 13
D gene: TRBD1
clone size: NA
J gene: TRBJ2-3
V gene: TRBV27
CDR3 DNA: TGTGCCACAAGCTCAGGGGGCATCGATACGCAGTATTTT
CDR3 protein: CATSSGGIDTQYF

CDR3 length: 14
D gene: NA
clone size: NA
J gene: TRBJ2-7
V gene: TRBV5-4
CDR3 DNA: TGTGCCAGCAGCACCCCCGAGGCCCCGGGGGAGCAGTACTTC
CDR3 protein: CASSTPEAPGEQYF

CDR3 length: 14
D gene: NA
clone size: NA
J gene: TRBJ1-5
V gene: TRBV5-8
CDR3 DNA: TGTGCCAGCAGCTTGGGCAGGTTAAATCAGCCCCAGCATTTT
CDR3 protein: CASSLGRLNQPQHF

CDR3 length: 12
D gene: NA
clone size: NA
J gene: TRBJ2-3
V gene: TRBV18
CDR3 DNA: TGTGCCAGCTCGGCTAGCACAGATACGCAGTATTTT
CDR3 protein: CASSASTDTQYF

CDR3 length: 14
D gene: TRBD1
clone size: NA
J gene: TRBJ1-2
V gene: TRBV6-5
CDR3 DNA: TGTGCCAGCAGTCCGACAGGGCTTAACTATGGCTACACCTTC
CDR3 protein: CASSPTGLNYGYTF

CDR3 length: 15
D gene: NA
clone size: few
J gene: TRBJ1-5
V gene: TRBV6-1
CDR3 DNA: TGTGCCAGCAGGCCGACAGATAGGAGCAATCAGCCCCAGCATTTT
CDR3 protein: CASRPTDRSNQPQHF